The 13 T cell receptor beta chains in this list originate from one sample, sequenced in a study of T cells in Graves' hyperthyroidism and ophthalmopathy. Template material for amplifying TCR beta CDR3 regions consisted of RNA transcripts. HTBI primers were employed in a first-round RT-PCR of the TCR CDR3. MiXCR was run by TCRdb on the multiplex PCR reads, yielding one entry per CDR3 protein. The sample yields about 360,000 distinct CDR3 sequences, about 13% seen once. Sequencing was carried out using blood. The receptors shown here come from a woman younger than 30 with Graves' hyperthyroidism.

This clonotype came up many times. The genes are TRBV20-1 and TRBJ2-7; TRBD2 matches at 12 bases. V shed 0 bases, J shed 1 base, and the junction held 10 bases outside the gene matches. In germline, CDR1 is DFQATT, CDR2 SNEGSKA (reference sequence). The CDR3 covers 18 residues. CDR3 DNA sequence: TGCAGTGCTAGAGATGGGTCCGCTAGCGGGAGGGTTTCCTACGAGCAGTACTTC. Its protein is CSARDGSASGRVSYEQYF.

This clonotype appeared many times. The chain couples TRBV6-1 to TRBJ2-7; D uncertain. V was trimmed by 6 bases and J by 0 bases, leaving 15 bases between them. The CDR3 is 15 amino acids. Germline V gene lookup returns CDR1 MNHNS and CDR2 SASEGT. DNA of the CDR3: TGTGCCAGCAGCCCCGAAGGAGTTAGCTCCTACGAGCAGTACTTC. Translating gives CASSPEGVSSYEQYF.

There are many counts of this clonotype. V gene TRBV7-9 combines with J gene TRBJ1-5, with a weak D call TRBD1 (5 bases). Trimming removed 1 base at V and 5 bases at J, with 9 bases between. The CDR3 sequence is 14 residues long. Per germline, CDR1 SEHNR and CDR2 FQNEAQ (reference sequence). The CDR3 bases are TGTGCCAGCAGCTTAGGGGACCGGGATCAGCCCCAGCATTTT. Protein product: CASSLGDRDQPQHF.

In this sample, this clonotype turned up many times. The gene calls are TRBV18 and TRBJ2-7, with D hard to call. V lost 2 bases, J lost 5 bases, and 13 bases lay in between. From germline, CDR1 is KGHSH and CDR2 LQKENI. CDR3 length equals 14 residues. The chain's CDR3 is CASSPILSSNEQYF. The CDR3 bases are TGTGCCAGCTCACCAATTCTTTCCTCGAACGAGCAGTACTTC.

This clonotype has ten or more counts. CDR3 sequence: CASSPGRLAEQYF. CDR3 DNA sequence: TGTGCCAGCAGCCCGGGGCGTTTGGCCGAGCAGTACTTC. This chain joins TRBV28 and TRBJ2-7; either TRBD1 or TRBD2 may supply D (5 bases each). Germline V CDR1 and CDR2: MDHEN, SYDVKM. The CDR3 contains 13 residues. The V and J ends lost 6 bases and 6 bases respectively, with 15 bases between them.

This clonotype was recorded many times. J is TRBJ2-1 and V is TRBV24-1, with 12 bases lining up with TRBD2. CDR1 is KGHDR, CDR2 SFDVKD, per germline. The CDR3 spans 15 residues. The ends lost 9 bases at V and 11 bases at J; junction bases unmatched: 13. CDR3 in DNA: TGTGCCACCGGCGGACTAGCGGGATTGGTGGGTAAGCAGTTCTTC. This sequence encodes CATGGLAGLVGKQFF.

The sample holds many counts of this clonotype. The chain uses TRBV7-3 and TRBJ2-1, with 9 bases that match TRBD2. V trimming: 3 bases; J trimming: 5 bases; junction bases outside the gene matches: 5. Looked up from germline, CDR1 is SGHTA and CDR2 is FQGTGA. CDR3 length: 15 residues. The CDR3 reads CASSLAGGWDNEQFF. CDR3 sequence (DNA): TGTGCCAGCAGCTTGGCGGGGGGGTGGGACAATGAGCAGTTCTTC.

Ten or more counts support this clonotype. The chain carries TRBV20-1 and TRBJ1-2, with TRBD1 as a possible D gene (5 bases). The CDR3 runs to 12 residues. Germline lookup yields CDR1 DFQATT and CDR2 SNEGSKA (reference sequence). V shed 6 bases and J shed 9 bases, with 17 bases lying between them. CDR3 amino acids: CSAPWRGRSYTF. CDR3 coding DNA: TGCAGTGCGCCGTGGAGGGGCCGAAGCTACACCTTC.

In its sample, this clonotype was seen many times. The chain combines TRBV20-1 with TRBJ1-1; TRBD1 is a possible D gene (6 bases). This CDR3 spans 13 amino acids. Between the trimmed V and J ends, which lost 5 bases and 11 bases, there was a span of 21 bases. The germline V gene encodes CDR1 DFQATT and CDR2 SNEGSKA (reference sequence). This CDR3 reads CSAYSDSPRVAFF. Here the CDR3 DNA reads TGCAGTGCTTATTCGGACAGCCCTAGGGTCGCTTTCTTT.

This clonotype has a count of ten or more. The V call is TRBV2, the J call TRBJ2-5, with D perhaps matching TRBD2 (6 bases). From germline, CDR1 is SNHLY and CDR2 FYNNEI. The CDR3 contains 15 residues. Between the trimmed V and J ends, which lost 7 bases and 5 bases, there was a span of 20 bases. In nucleotides, the CDR3 is TGTGCCAGCAAAAATTCCCCAGGACTAAGTGAGACCCAGTACTTC. Residues: CASKNSPGLSETQYF.

Many counts were recorded for this clonotype. The CDR3 DNA reads as TGTGCCAGCAGCTTTGCGGGAGAAGAGACCCAGTACTTC. This encodes CASSFAGEETQYF. The chain has TRBV7-9 and TRBJ2-5; 7 nucleotides line up with TRBD2. This CDR3 is built from 13 residues. Germline V CDR1 and CDR2: SEHNR, FQNEAQ (reference sequence). V lost 3 bases and J lost 3; bases outside the gene matches: 1.

This clonotype has at least ten counts. This chain joins TRBV6-1 and TRBJ1-3; D possibly corresponds to TRBD1 (5 bases). With 6 bases removed from V and 1 base from J, the gap between germline ends came to 13 bases. The CDR3 is made up of 15 amino acids. Germline lookup yields CDR1 MNHNS and CDR2 SASEGT. CDR3 coding DNA: TGTGCCAGCAGACCCGGGACGGCGTCTGGAAACACCATATATTTT. It translates to CASRPGTASGNTIYF.

Ten or more counts support this clonotype. The chain is built from TRBV7-9 and TRBJ2-3; TRBD2 agrees at 11 bases. With V trimmed by 0 bases and J by 2 bases, 7 bases remained unmatched. Germline CDR1 reads SEHNR; CDR2 reads FQNEAQ (reference sequence). The CDR3 is 18 amino acids. DNA for the CDR3: TGTGCCAGCAGCTTAGCCTATAGCGGGAGGGGCTTCACAGATACGCAGTATTTT. This codes for CASSLAYSGRGFTDTQYF.